What follows are 22 T cell receptor beta chains derived from one specimen sequenced in a study of T cell clones after liver transplantation. TCRdb's copy holds only in-frame clones and misses some; the assay was immunoSEQ multiplex PCR. The sample lists roughly 80,000 clones; around four fifths were seen once. Sequencing used CD4+ T cells from blood, obtained 45 to 46 months after liver transplant. The receptors shown here come from a human patient who received a liver transplant. A share of the T cells may be of graft donor origin.

This chain uses TRBV11-3 with TRBJ2-1, with 12 positions matching TRBD2. From germline, CDR1 is SGHNT and CDR2 YENEEA. V shed 1 base and J 10 bases; nucleotides not matched to a gene: 5. The CDR3 has 15 amino acids. For the CDR3, the DNA is TGTGCCAGCAGCTTAGTGGCTAGCGGGAGGGGCGAGCAGTTCTTC. As protein: CASSLVASGRGEQFF.

The chain links TRBV4-2 to TRBJ2-7, with 10 bases lining up with TRBD2. V was pared by 1 base and J by 4 bases, with 7 bases of the junction left unmatched. The CDR3 totals 16 residues. Germline lookup yields CDR1 LGHNA and CDR2 YNFKEQ. CDR3 nucleotide sequence: TGTGCCAGCAGCCAAGGACCGCTAGCGGGGGCGTACGAGCAGTACTTC. This gives the protein CASSQGPLAGAYEQYF.

This clone was recorded a few times. The chain links TRBV9 to TRBJ2-2; TRBD2 matches 8 bases. The CDR3 consists of 14 residues. Germline CDR1 and CDR2: SGDLS and YYNGEE. Unmatched junction bases numbered 3, after V lost 5 bases and J lost 3 bases. CDR3 coding DNA: TGTGCCAGCAGGGCGGGAGGCGACACCGGGGAGCTGTTTTTT. It yields the protein CASRAGGDTGELFF.

The chain carries TRBV27 and TRBJ2-2, with 7 positions matching TRBD1. Per the germline V gene, CDR1 is MNHEY and CDR2 is SMNVEV (reference sequence). The CDR3 runs to 19 residues. Trimming took 2 bases from V and 0 from J; bases not matched to a gene: 12. The CDR3 nucleotides are TGTGCCAGCAGTTTAGGGTCGACAGGGTGGACCTCGAACACCGGGGAGCTGTTTTTT. It encodes CASSLGSTGWTSNTGELFF.

This chain links TRBV5-1 with TRBJ2-7; D might be TRBD1 (6 bases). V shed 4 bases and J shed 3 bases, with 17 bases lying between them. Germline lookup yields CDR1 SGHRS and CDR2 YFSETQ. The length of the CDR3 is 15 residues. In nucleotides, the CDR3 is TGCGCCAGCAGCCTCATCCCGGGACACAGCTACGAGCAGTACTTC. Its translation is CASSLIPGHSYEQYF. Combining the CDR3 with reference TRBV5-1 and TRBJ2-7 gives the whole variable domain KAGVTQTPRYLIKTRGQQVTLSCSPISGHRSVSWYQQTPGQGLQFLFEYFSETQRNKGNFPGRFSGRQFSNSRSEMNVSTLELGDSALYLCASSLIPGHSYEQYFGPGTRLTVT.

The chain carries TRBV28 and TRBJ1-2; D possibly corresponds to TRBD1 (5 bases). The germline CDR1 and CDR2 sequences are MDHEN and SYDVKM. This CDR3 spans 12 amino acids. V was trimmed by 8 bases and J by 1 base, leaving 8 bases between them. CDR3 DNA: TGTGCCAGCCAAGGGGATAACTATGGCTACACCTTC. Its translation: CASQGDNYGYTF.

As to this clone: The junction departs from the called germline gene at one end, perhaps through a read error. This chain connects TRBV11-3 to TRBJ1-4, with D unresolved. The germline gives CDR1 SGHNT, CDR2 YENEEA. This CDR3 is 13 amino acids long. Written as DNA, the CDR3 is TGTGCCAGCAGCTTCTCGTGGATAGCAGGCTTAGACTTT. Amino acids: CASSFSWIAGLDF.

This chain connects TRBV9 to TRBJ2-3, with D hard to call. V was shortened by 1 base and J by 6 bases, with 15 bases between the two germline ends. From germline, CDR1 is SGDLS and CDR2 YYNGEE. The CDR3 extends over 15 amino acids. The CDR3 DNA follows: TGTGCCAGCAGCGTAAGGGAAGGGCTGGGGGATACGCAGTATTTT. It yields the protein CASSVREGLGDTQYF.

The chain couples TRBV7-9 to TRBJ2-1; 7 nucleotides align to TRBD1. The CDR3 loop spans 16 amino acids. V lost 4 bases and J lost 7; bases outside the gene matches: 13. Per the germline V gene, CDR1 is SEHNR and CDR2 is FQNEAQ (reference sequence). The CDR3 loop is CASSWRQGSGWNEQFF. CDR3 in DNA: TGTGCCAGCAGCTGGAGACAGGGCAGCGGTTGGAATGAGCAGTTCTTC.

A single count supports this clone. This chain joins TRBV2 and TRBJ2-7; D gene unclear. Trimming removed 5 bases from V and 0 bases from J, with 5 bases in between. The CDR3 consists of 12 residues. Germline CDR1 is SNHLY and CDR2 is FYNNEI. The CDR3 DNA reads as TGTGCCAGCAGTCGCCACTCCTACGAGCAGTACTTC. The encoded protein is CASSRHSYEQYF.

The chain has TRBV7-2 and TRBJ1-4; no definite D call. Trimming removed 1 base at V and 0 bases at J, with 9 bases between. Germline CDR1 SGHTA, CDR2 FQGNSA. This CDR3 has 16 amino acids. Here the CDR3 reads CASSLDIRSTNEKLFF. Written as DNA, the CDR3 is TGTGCCAGCAGCTTAGATATCAGATCAACTAATGAAAAACTGTTTTTT.

The chain carries TRBV10-3 and TRBJ2-3; D uncertain. This CDR3 has 13 residues. The V end was cut by 0 bases, the J end by 6 bases, with 7 bases between. Germline V gene lookup returns CDR1 ENHRY and CDR2 SYGVKD. The CDR3 sequence is CAISESPRDTQYF. The CDR3 DNA reads TGTGCCATCAGTGAGTCTCCGCGGGATACGCAGTATTTT.

This chain connects TRBV5-1 to TRBJ1-1, with a possible D match to TRBD1 (5 bases). Trimming stripped 0 bases from V and 6 bases from J, with 18 bases between. The CDR3 is made up of 16 amino acids. Germline V gives CDR1 SGHRS, CDR2 YFSETQ. CDR3: CASSLDGHRGNAEAFF. The DNA of the CDR3 is TGCGCCAGCAGCTTGGACGGACACCGGGGCAACGCTGAAGCTTTCTTT.

The chain links TRBV14 to TRBJ1-4, with unresolved D. CDR1 and CDR2 from the germline V gene are SGHDN and FVKESK. Trimming cost V 4 bases and J 6 bases, with 15 bases left between them. The CDR3 loop spans 15 amino acids. The CDR3 spells CASSLTPDSYEKLFF. DNA of the CDR3: TGTGCCAGCAGCCTTACCCCGGACTCTTATGAAAAACTGTTTTTT.

The chain recombines TRBV27 with TRBJ2-6, with 8 bases identical to TRBD1. This CDR3 contains 16 residues. Unmatched junction bases numbered 4, after V lost 6 bases and J lost 0 bases. Per the germline V gene, CDR1 is MNHEY and CDR2 is SMNVEV (reference sequence). In DNA, the CDR3 is TGTGCCAGCAGGGACAGGGCTAGCTCTGGGGCCAACGTCCTGACTTTC. Residues: CASRDRASSGANVLTF. The full variable domain, its missing parts supplied by reference TRBV27 and TRBJ2-6, is EAQVTQNPRYLITVTGKKLTVTCSQNMNHEYMSWYRQDPGLGLRQIYYSMNVEVTDKGDVPEGYKVSRKEKRNFPLILESPSPNQTSLYFCASRDRASSGANVLTFGAGSRLTVL.

The J gene is TRBJ1-1, the V gene TRBV2; no firm D call. V was pared by 8 bases and J by 2 bases, with 12 bases between. CDR1 is SNHLY and CDR2 is FYNNEI in the germline V gene. This CDR3 spans 13 amino acids. The CDR3 DNA sequence: TGTGCCAGCTATCGGGGTAGAAACACTGAAGCTTTCTTT. It translates to CASYRGRNTEAFF.

V and J are TRBV11-2 and TRBJ1-2; possibly TRBD1 for D (5 bases). The CDR3 has 18 amino acids. CDR1 and CDR2 (germline): SGHAT, FQNNGV. Trimming removed 0 bases from V and 4 bases from J, with 21 bases in between. CDR3 DNA: TGTGCCAGCAGCTTAGATTTGGGGGGTCCCTGGTCAGGCTATGGCTACACCTTC. The encoded protein is CASSLDLGGPWSGYGYTF.

This clone appeared a single time. The V call is TRBV28, the J call TRBJ2-5; the D gene could be TRBD1 or TRBD2 (5 bases each). The germline V and J ends were trimmed by 5 bases and 5 bases, with 15 bases remaining between them. The CDR3 runs to 14 residues. Germline V gene data show CDR1 as MDHEN and CDR2 as SYDVKM. The DNA of the CDR3 is TGTGCCAGCAGTGAGGGACGCTCGGGGGAGACCCAGTACTTC. This encodes CASSEGRSGETQYF.

This sequence joins TRBV7-9 and TRBJ2-2; 13 bases are a match to TRBD2. V shed 4 bases, J shed 4 bases, and the junction held 9 bases outside the gene matches. From germline, CDR1 is SEHNR and CDR2 FQNEAQ (reference sequence). The CDR3 is 18 amino acids. The CDR3 nucleotides are TGTGCCAGCAGCTCCGTCGGACTAGCGGGAGAGGGCACCGGGGAGCTGTTTTTT. It is translated as CASSSVGLAGEGTGELFF. The variable domain in full, completed from reference TRBV7-9 and TRBJ2-2, reads DTGVSQNPRHKITKRGQNVTFRCDPISEHNRLYWYRQTLGQGPEFLTYFQNEAQLEKSRLLSDRFSAERPKGSFSTLEIQRTEQGDSAMYLCASSSVGLAGEGTGELFFGEGSRLTVL.

The chain joins TRBV30 to TRBJ2-1; perhaps TRBD2 as D (6 bases). CDR1 is GTSNPN and CDR2 is SVGIG in the germline V gene (reference sequence). The CDR3 loop spans 10 amino acids. V was clipped by 5 bases and J by 9 bases, with 8 bases between them. Here the CDR3 reads CAWAGGEQFF. CDR3 coding DNA: TGTGCCTGGGCCGGGGGTGAGCAGTTCTTC.

The V and J genes are TRBV9 and TRBJ2-3, with TRBD1 as a possible D gene (6 bases). This CDR3 is built from 13 residues. Germline V CDR1 and CDR2: SGDLS, YYNGEE. With 5 bases removed from V and 1 base from J, the gap between germline ends came to 8 bases. This CDR3 is CASSRTGTDTQYF. The CDR3 DNA sequence: TGTGCCAGCAGTCGGACAGGCACAGATACGCAGTATTTT.

This sequence joins TRBV2 and TRBJ2-1, with TRBD1 identical over 10 bases. The CDR3 extends over 13 amino acids. Germline V gives CDR1 SNHLY, CDR2 FYNNEI. J was trimmed by 6 bases and V by 8 bases; bases with no gene match: 4. CDR3 sequence: CASRGQGFNEQFF. The CDR3 DNA sequence: TGTGCCAGCCGGGGACAGGGGTTCAATGAGCAGTTCTTC.